Listed below are T cell receptor beta chains from one sample, sequenced in a study of cytomegalovirus exposure and HLA in healthy donors. Assay: immunoSEQ multiplex PCR; the TCRdb copy retains only in-frame clones and omits some. The profile shows fewer than 130,000 clones, about three quarters of them singletons. Sample: PBMCs. Every receptor here comes from a woman aged 60-75 years in good health and CMV-seropositive. CDR3s leave out the opening cysteine and the closing phenylalanine or tryptophan.

J: TRBJ1-2
V: TRBV21-1
CDR3: ASSKKKGVVGRRDYT

J: TRBJ2-5
V: TRBV5-1
CDR3: ASSLSAVQETQY

J: TRBJ2-1
V: TRBV2
CDR3: ASSALLAGGYNEQF

J: TRBJ1-1
V: TRBV5-1
CDR3: ASSQTTGSEAF

J: TRBJ1-2
V: TRBV10-3
CDR3: AISGAGWASGYT

J: TRBJ2-2
V: TRBV2
CDR3: ASSGAGSTGELF

J: TRBJ2-5
V: TRBV5-1
CDR3: ASSSNAGQETQY

J: NA
V: TRBV25-1
CDR3: ASGEGYEQY

J: TRBJ1-5
V: TRBV28
CDR3: ASSLGTEYSNQPQH

J: TRBJ2-7
V: TRBV7-9
CDR3: ASSLGQQPGEQY

J: TRBJ1-2
V: TRBV5-4
CDR3: ASRLGTLNYGYT

J: TRBJ2-1
V: TRBV4-1
CDR3: ASSLTGEISYNEQF

J: TRBJ1-2
V: TRBV6-5
CDR3: ASSYSARLNYGYT

J: TRBJ2-2
V: TRBV2
CDR3: ASSVQGPRIGGELF

J: TRBJ2-2
V: TRBV5-1
CDR3: ASSFAGDSGGGELF

J: TRBJ2-7
V: TRBV27
CDR3: ASSFLGQGASYEQY

J: TRBJ2-7
V: TRBV4-1
CDR3: ASSQAPGVYEQY

J: TRBJ2-7
V: TRBV7-2
CDR3: ASSLRTSGRTSYEQY

J: TRBJ2-7
V: TRBV11-2
CDR3: ASSSQGPSSYEQY

J: TRBJ2-1
V: TRBV19
CDR3: ASSPTPNRRQF

J: TRBJ2-5
V: TRBV5-1
CDR3: ASSWDRGETQY

J: TRBJ1-2
V: TRBV7-9
CDR3: ASSPAETGYQLEGYT

J: TRBJ2-2
V: TRBV21-1
CDR3: ASSKRLVSGGRAYTGELF

J: TRBJ2-7
V: TRBV7-9
CDR3: SSSLGLVKIDEQY

J: TRBJ2-5
V: TRBV18
CDR3: ASSRLAGGQETQY

J: TRBJ2-7
V: TRBV19
CDR3: ASSARTSGRNEQY

J: TRBJ2-2
V: TRBV5-5
CDR3: ASSLTGTGITGELF

J: TRBJ2-1
V: TRBV19
CDR3: ASSSSNNNEQF

J: TRBJ2-4
V: TRBV7-9
CDR3: ASSSNRHPGG

J: TRBJ2-3
V: TRBV28
CDR3: ASSFSGSTDTQY

J: TRBJ1-5
V: TRBV6-1
CDR3: AATLWRAPNQPQH

J: TRBJ2-3
V: TRBV6-5
CDR3: ASSLAGGQGADTQY

J: TRBJ2-3
V: TRBV11-1
CDR3: ASSPQPGTTRDTQY

J: TRBJ1-2
V: TRBV5-4
CDR3: ASSYVDSLKGGYT

J: TRBJ2-1
V: TRBV4-1
CDR3: ASSPEARVTSGHNEQF

J: TRBJ2-7
V: TRBV7-9
CDR3: ASSLAHDRVLEQY

J: TRBJ1-1
V: TRBV29-1
CDR3: SAEKDSGASAF

J: TRBJ2-7
V: TRBV28
CDR3: ASSPPGYEQY

J: TRBJ1-2
V: TRBV6-5
CDR3: ASMNRAYNYGYT

J: TRBJ1-1
V: TRBV28
CDR3: ASSSNRGRVTEAF

J: TRBJ1-2
V: TRBV7-9
CDR3: ATVQGQGDYT

J: TRBJ1-5
V: TRBV6-6
CDR3: ASSLRDSNQPQH

J: TRBJ2-2
V: TRBV18
CDR3: ASSLGRAGVNTGELF

J: TRBJ1-2
V: TRBV29-1
CDR3: SATRGQSINYGYT

J: TRBJ1-5
V: TRBV28
CDR3: ASSSGQGGDQPQH